These T cell receptor beta chains were read from a single sample in a study of T cell changes during pregnancy in multiple sclerosis. This table comes from immunoSEQ multiplex PCR, and its TCRdb copy is limited to in-frame clones, with some not included. The sample lists more than 55,000 clones; about nine tenths were seen once. Here the sequenced sample was peripheral blood, taken in the second trimester of pregnancy. The receptors come from a female donor with multiple sclerosis, enrolled in a pregnancy study. The CDR3 runs from the conserved cysteine through the conserved F or W. Fields, in order: D gene, J gene, V gene, clone size, CDR3 DNA, CDR3 protein. A D gene is named only where the DNA matches it firmly. Not all rows give a size; the values are once, few, many and, for expanded clones, a class.

-	TRBJ1-1	TRBV5-4	-	TGTGCCAGCAGCTCTGTAAGGAGCTCGATGAACACTGAAGCTTTCTTT	CASSSVRSSMNTEAFF
-	TRBJ1-2	TRBV4-3	-	TGCGCCAGCAGCCAAGATTACGGGGGGCGGTATGGCTACACCTTC	CASSQDYGGRYGYTF
-	TRBJ2-3	TRBV9	-	TGTGCCAGCAGCGTCCAACAGGCCGCACAAGATACGCAGTATTTT	CASSVQQAAQDTQYF
-	TRBJ1-2	TRBV6-5	-	TGTGCCAGCAGTTCGGTCAGGGGACCAAACTATGGCTACACCTTC	CASSSVRGPNYGYTF
TRBD1	TRBJ1-1	TRBV27	once	TGTGCCAGCAGGCGGGGACAGCTGAACACTGAAGCTTTCTTT	CASRRGQLNTEAFF
-	TRBJ1-5	TRBV19	few	TGTGCCAGTAGTATCCCATCTAAGAATCAGCCCCAGCATTTT	CASSIPSKNQPQHF
-	TRBJ1-2	TRBV10-2	-	TGCGCCAGCAGTGAGAGCGCCGGGGTTTCGAGTGGCTACACCTTC	CASSESAGVSSGYTF
-	TRBJ2-3	TRBV5-1	-	TGCGCCAGCAGCTTGGCTGCGGGCCCTAGCACAGATACGCAGTATTTT	CASSLAAGPSTDTQYF
TRBD1	TRBJ2-5	TRBV19	-	TGTGCCAGTAGTAAGGACAGGGGCGGTGAGACCCAGTACTTC	CASSKDRGGETQYF
TRBD2	TRBJ2-1	TRBV25-1	-	TGTGCCAGCAGTGACGAGCGGGGCTACAATGAGCAGTTCTTC	CASSDERGYNEQFF
-	TRBJ2-7	TRBV6-1	-	TGTGCCAGCAGTGAACAGACAGTATTATACGAGCAGTACTTC	CASSEQTVLYEQYF
-	TRBJ2-7	TRBV30	-	TGTGCCTGGAGTCTTGGCCCCAGCGAGCAGTACTTC	CAWSLGPSEQYF
TRBD2	TRBJ2-7	TRBV5-1	-	TGCGCCAGCTCGACGGGGGCGGGGGGATACGAGCAGTACTTC	CASSTGAGGYEQYF
-	TRBJ2-5	TRBV27	-	TGTGCCAGCAGTTTCTCTAGCAGGGGAGCCCAGTACTTC	CASSFSSRGAQYF
-	TRBJ1-1	TRBV27	-	TGTGCCAGCGGTTCAACAACGAACACTGAAGCTTTCTTT	CASGSTTNTEAFF
TRBD2	TRBJ2-3	TRBV5-1	-	TGCGCCAGCAGCTTAGGTTGGAGCGGGGGTACAGATACGCAGTATTTT	CASSLGWSGGTDTQYF
TRBD1	TRBJ1-2	TRBV19	-	TGTGCCAGTAGTAGAGCGTCCGGGACAGGACTATATGGCTACACCTTC	CASSRASGTGLYGYTF
-	TRBJ2-1	TRBV19	-	TGTGCCAGTTCTTTAGGGGGAGAGGAACCCTACAATGAGCAGTTCTTC	CASSLGGEEPYNEQFF
TRBD2	TRBJ2-5	TRBV4-2	-	TGTGCCAGCAGTCTGACCGGGACTAGCGGGGGGGGGTACCAAGAGACCCAGTACTTC	CASSLTGTSGGGYQETQYF
-	TRBJ1-3	TRBV5-1	-	TGCGCCAGCAGCCTGGAGGGGGAAAACACCATATATTTT	CASSLEGENTIYF
-	TRBJ2-5	TRBV5-8	-	TGTGCCAGCAGCCGGGGGAGCCAGTACTTC	CASSRGSQYF
TRBD1	TRBJ1-4	TRBV5-6	-	TGTGCCAGCAGCTTTTACAGGGGGCGGATTAATGAAAAACTGTTTTTT	CASSFYRGRINEKLFF
TRBD1	TRBJ2-1	TRBV19	-	TGTGCCAGTAGTATCGGACAGGGGGCTTACAATGAGCAGTTCTTC	CASSIGQGAYNEQFF
TRBD1	TRBJ2-3	TRBV7-3	-	TGTGCCAGCAGCTTAGACAGGGGCACAGATACGCAGTATTTT	CASSLDRGTDTQYF
TRBD1	TRBJ1-2	TRBV7-2	once	TGTGCCAGCAGCCTGACAGGGGGAGCTTTGGCTGGCTACACCTTC	CASSLTGGALAGYTF
-	TRBJ1-1	TRBV4-1	-	TGCGCCAGCAGCCAAGATTCAGAGGATTTCGCTTTCTTT	CASSQDSEDFAFF
TRBD1	TRBJ1-2	TRBV5-4	-	TGTGCCAGCAGCTTGGAGTCAGGGGGCGGTGGCTACACCTTC	CASSLESGGGGYTF
TRBD2	TRBJ2-5	TRBV7-9	-	TGTGCCAGCAGCTTCAGTGCGGGAGGGCCAAAGACCCAGTACTTC	CASSFSAGGPKTQYF
-	TRBJ1-1	TRBV4-2	-	TGTGCCAGCAGCCGGCGGGGAGGGGACACTGAAGCTTTCTTT	CASSRRGGDTEAFF
TRBD2	TRBJ2-3	TRBV6-1	-	TGTGCCAGCAGTGTAATAGCGGGGTCCGATACGCAGTATTTT	CASSVIAGSDTQYF
-	TRBJ1-5	TRBV19	few	TGTGCCAGTAGTAGTTTGGGGGCAGTAAATCAGCCCCAGCATTTT	CASSSLGAVNQPQHF
-	TRBJ1-2	TRBV27	-	TGTGCCAGCAGTTTGGAAGCAGGTCCATATGGCTACACCTTC	CASSLEAGPYGYTF
-	TRBJ2-5	TRBV11-2	-	TGTGCCAGCAGCTTGGGGGGAGTGGAGACCCAGTACTTC	CASSLGGVETQYF
TRBD1	TRBJ1-3	TRBV7-9	once	TGTGCCAGCAGCCCCGGGGACAGGGGGAGGACTGGAAACACCATATATTTT	CASSPGDRGRTGNTIYF
-	TRBJ2-5	TRBV10-2	once	TGCGCCAGCCTAGGCCTGTACCAAGAGACCCAGTACTTC	CASLGLYQETQYF
TRBD1	TRBJ2-3	TRBV30	-	TGTGCCTGGAGTATAGGACAGGGTATCTTCACAGATACGCAGTATTTT	CAWSIGQGIFTDTQYF
TRBD1	TRBJ1-2	TRBV14	-	TGTGCCAGCAGCCAGCTCGGGACAGTAGCTAACTATGGCTACACCTTC	CASSQLGTVANYGYTF
-	TRBJ1-1	TRBV7-9	-	TGTGCCAGCAGCTTGTTGGAGGGAACCACTGAAGCTTTCTTT	CASSLLEGTTEAFF
-	TRBJ2-5	TRBV5-6	-	TGTGCCAGCAGCTTGGAATGGGCCTCGATTGCCCAAGAGACCCAGTACTTC	CASSLEWASIAQETQYF
-	TRBJ2-2	TRBV12-5	-	TGTGCTAGTGGTTTCCGGGGGGGGGAGCTGTTTTTT	CASGFRGGELFF
TRBD1	TRBJ1-3	TRBV7-9	-	TGTGCCAGCAGCTCACCCCCGGGACAGGGGGCTGGAAACACCATATATTTT	CASSSPPGQGAGNTIYF
-	TRBJ1-3	TRBV18	-	TGTGCCAGCTCATTCAGGGAAAACTCTGGAAACACCATATATTTT	CASSFRENSGNTIYF
-	TRBJ2-5	TRBV21-1	-	TGTGCCAGAGGGACTAGCGGGAGTCCTTATCTGGAGACCCAGTACTTC	CARGTSGSPYLETQYF
-	TRBJ2-5	TRBV29-1	once	TGCAGCTCTGGGGGGGCTGTGGAGACCCAGTACTTC	CSSGGAVETQYF
TRBD1	TRBJ2-1	TRBV6-5	-	TGTGCCAGCAGCGCGGACAGGGCCGGTTACAATGAGCAGTTCTTC	CASSADRAGYNEQFF
TRBD2	TRBJ2-5	TRBV6-1	-	TGTGCCAGCAGTGATGGACTAGGTACGCAAGAGACCCAGTACTTC	CASSDGLGTQETQYF
TRBD2	TRBJ2-3	TRBV13	-	TGTGCCAGCAGCTCGTTGAAAGCGGGGTTCACAGATACGCAGTATTTT	CASSSLKAGFTDTQYF
-	TRBJ1-6	TRBV5-8	-	TGTGCCAGCAGCTTGGGAAGGGGTAACTCACCCCTCCACTTT	CASSLGRGNSPLHF
-	TRBJ2-7	TRBV2	-	TGTGCCAGTGAGCCCAGGATGGTCACCTACGAGCAGTACTTC	CASEPRMVTYEQYF
TRBD1	TRBJ2-2	TRBV19	-	TGTGCCAGTAGTGTGACAGGGAAAGGGAACACCGGGGAGCTGTTTTTT	CASSVTGKGNTGELFF
-	TRBJ2-3	TRBV19	-	TGTGCCAGTAGCACCATCCAGGGGGATACGCAGTATTTT	CASSTIQGDTQYF
-	TRBJ2-7	TRBV27	-	TGTGCCAGCAGTTTAAGCGGCTACGAGCAGTACTTC	CASSLSGYEQYF
-	TRBJ1-1	TRBV28	-	TGTGCCAGCAGTGCGGATTCTGATGAAGCTTTCTTT	CASSADSDEAFF